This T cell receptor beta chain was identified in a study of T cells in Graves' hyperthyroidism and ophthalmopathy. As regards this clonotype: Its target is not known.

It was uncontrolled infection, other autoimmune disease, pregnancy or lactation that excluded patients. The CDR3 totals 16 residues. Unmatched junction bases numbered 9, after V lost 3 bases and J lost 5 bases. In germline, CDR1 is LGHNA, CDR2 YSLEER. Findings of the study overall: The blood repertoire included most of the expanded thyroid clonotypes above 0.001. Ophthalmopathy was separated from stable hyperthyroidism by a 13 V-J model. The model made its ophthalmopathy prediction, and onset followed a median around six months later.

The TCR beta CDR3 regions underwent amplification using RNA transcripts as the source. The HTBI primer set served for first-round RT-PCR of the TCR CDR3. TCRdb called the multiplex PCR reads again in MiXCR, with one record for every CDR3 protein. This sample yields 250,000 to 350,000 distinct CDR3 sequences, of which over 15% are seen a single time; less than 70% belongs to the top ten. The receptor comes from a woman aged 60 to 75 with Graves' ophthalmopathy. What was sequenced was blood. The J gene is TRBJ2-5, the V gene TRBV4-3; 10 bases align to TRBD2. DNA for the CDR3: TGCGCCAGCAGCCAGGGAGCGGGGGGGCCCGATGAGACCCAGTACTTC. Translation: CASSQGAGGPDETQYF.